This section outlines one T cell receptor beta chain sequence together with its context. Its target is not known. V lost 3 bases and J 7 bases, leaving 12 bases between the germline ends. CDR1 and CDR2 from the germline V gene are DFQATT and SNEGSKA (reference sequence). CDR3 length equals 13 residues. The data were obtained in a study of blood T cells in healthy people across ages. Study-wide results and limits: Significant beta diversity loss was already apparent by age 40, declining roughly linearly. PBMCs that were unsorted prevented a conclusive naive versus antigen-experienced comparison. The diversity estimates, figures obtained from one million T cells, were considered underestimates.

No fewer than 6.5 million PBMCs went into each sample. The second PCR ran about 6 to 11 cycles with a sample-barcoded 5' primer and J-beta primers. MiXCR, applied by TCRdb to the 5' RACE reads, yields one record per CDR3 protein. The repertoire has about 970,000 distinct CDR3 sequences, 51% of them found once; the top ten carry 20% to 25%. This receptor was obtained from a woman aged 60-70 years in good health. The sample taken for sequencing was blood. This chain connects TRBV20-1 to TRBJ1-4; D possibly corresponds to TRBD1 (5 bases). Here the CDR3 reads CSASGGAGEKLFF. CDR3 in DNA: TGCAGTGCTAGTGGTGGGGCCGGTGAAAAACTGTTTTTT.